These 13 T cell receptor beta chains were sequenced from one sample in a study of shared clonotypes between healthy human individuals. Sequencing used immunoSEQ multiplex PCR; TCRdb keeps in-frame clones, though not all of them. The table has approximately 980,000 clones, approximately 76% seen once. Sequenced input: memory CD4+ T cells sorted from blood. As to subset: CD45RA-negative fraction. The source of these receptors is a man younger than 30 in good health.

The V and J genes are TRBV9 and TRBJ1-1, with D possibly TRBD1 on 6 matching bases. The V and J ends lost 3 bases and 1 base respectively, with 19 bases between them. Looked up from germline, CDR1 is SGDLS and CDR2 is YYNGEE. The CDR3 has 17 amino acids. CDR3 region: CASSAPRGAGGNTEAFF. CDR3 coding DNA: TGTGCCAGCAGCGCCCCCCGGGGGGCGGGAGGGAACACTGAAGCTTTCTTT.

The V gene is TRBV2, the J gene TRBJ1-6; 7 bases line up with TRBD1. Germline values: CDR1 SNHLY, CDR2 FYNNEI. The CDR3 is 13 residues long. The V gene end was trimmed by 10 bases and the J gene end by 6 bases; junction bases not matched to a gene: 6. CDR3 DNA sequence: TGTGCCACAATGCGGGACAGTAATTCACCCCTCCACTTT. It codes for CATMRDSNSPLHF.

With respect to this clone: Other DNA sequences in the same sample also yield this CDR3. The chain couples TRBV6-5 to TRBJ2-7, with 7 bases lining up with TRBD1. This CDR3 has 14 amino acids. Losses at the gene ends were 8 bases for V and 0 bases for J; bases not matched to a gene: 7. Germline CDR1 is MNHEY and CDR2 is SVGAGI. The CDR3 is CASGEGTASYEQYF. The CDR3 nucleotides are TGTGCCAGCGGGGAAGGGACAGCCTCCTACGAGCAGTACTTC.

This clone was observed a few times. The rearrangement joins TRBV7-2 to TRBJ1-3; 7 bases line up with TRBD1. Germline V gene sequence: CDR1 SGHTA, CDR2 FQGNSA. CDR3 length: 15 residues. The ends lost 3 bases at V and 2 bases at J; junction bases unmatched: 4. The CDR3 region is CASSLGDRAGNTIYF. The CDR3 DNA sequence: TGTGCCAGCAGCTTGGGCGACAGGGCTGGAAACACCATATATTTT. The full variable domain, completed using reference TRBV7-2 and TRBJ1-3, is GAGVSQSPSNKVTEKGKDVELRCDPISGHTALYWYRQSLGQGLEFLIYFQGNSAPDKSGLPSDRFSAERTGGSVSTLTIQRTQQEDSAVYLCASSLGDRAGNTIYFGEGSWLTVV.

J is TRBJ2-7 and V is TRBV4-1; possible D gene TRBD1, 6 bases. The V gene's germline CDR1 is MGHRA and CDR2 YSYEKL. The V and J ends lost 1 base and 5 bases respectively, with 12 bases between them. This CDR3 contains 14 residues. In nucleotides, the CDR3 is TGCGCCAGCAGCCAAGGGAACTACAGGGACGAGCAGTACTTC. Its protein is CASSQGNYRDEQYF.

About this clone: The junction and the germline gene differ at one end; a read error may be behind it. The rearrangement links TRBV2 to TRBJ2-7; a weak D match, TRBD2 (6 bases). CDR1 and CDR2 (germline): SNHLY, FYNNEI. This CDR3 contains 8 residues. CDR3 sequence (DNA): TGTGCCAGCGGGACTGTAGATTTC. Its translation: CASGTVDF.

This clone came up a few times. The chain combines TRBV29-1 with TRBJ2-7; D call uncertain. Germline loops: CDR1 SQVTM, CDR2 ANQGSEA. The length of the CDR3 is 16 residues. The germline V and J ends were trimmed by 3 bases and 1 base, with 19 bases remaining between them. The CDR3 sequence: CSVDGLDPRASYEQYF. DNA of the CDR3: TGCAGCGTTGATGGGCTAGACCCGCGCGCTTCCTACGAGCAGTACTTC.

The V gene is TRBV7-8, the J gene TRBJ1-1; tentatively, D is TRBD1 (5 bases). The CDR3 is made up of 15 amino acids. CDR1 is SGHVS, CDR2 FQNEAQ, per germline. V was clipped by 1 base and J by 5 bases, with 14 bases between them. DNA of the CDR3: TGTGCCAGCAGCTTAGGGCCCGGGAGGGGAACTGAAGCTTTCTTT. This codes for CASSLGPGRGTEAFF.

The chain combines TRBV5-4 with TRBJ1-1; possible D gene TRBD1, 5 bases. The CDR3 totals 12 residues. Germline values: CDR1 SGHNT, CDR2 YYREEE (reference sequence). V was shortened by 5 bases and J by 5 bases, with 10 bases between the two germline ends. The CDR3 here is CASSSDRTEAFF. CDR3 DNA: TGTGCCAGCAGTTCCGACAGAACTGAAGCTTTCTTT.

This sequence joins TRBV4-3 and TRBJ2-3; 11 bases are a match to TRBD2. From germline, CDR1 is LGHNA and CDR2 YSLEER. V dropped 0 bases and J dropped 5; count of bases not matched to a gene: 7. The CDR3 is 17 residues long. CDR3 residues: CASSQDPTSGSGDTQYF. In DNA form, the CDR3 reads TGCGCCAGCAGCCAAGATCCAACTAGCGGGAGCGGAGATACGCAGTATTTT.

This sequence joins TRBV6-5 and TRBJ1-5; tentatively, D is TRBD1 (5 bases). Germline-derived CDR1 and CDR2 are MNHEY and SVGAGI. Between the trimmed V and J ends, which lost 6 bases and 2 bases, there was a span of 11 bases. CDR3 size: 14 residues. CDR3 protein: CASRDRGGNQPQHF. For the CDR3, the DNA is TGTGCCAGCAGGGATCGAGGGGGCAATCAGCCCCAGCATTTT.

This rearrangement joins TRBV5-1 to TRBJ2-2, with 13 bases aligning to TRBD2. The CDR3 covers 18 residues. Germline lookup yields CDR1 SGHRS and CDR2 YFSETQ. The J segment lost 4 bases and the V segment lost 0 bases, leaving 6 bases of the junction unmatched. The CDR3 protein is CASSLELAGGPGTGELFF. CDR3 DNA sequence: TGCGCCAGCAGCTTGGAACTAGCGGGAGGGCCGGGCACCGGGGAGCTGTTTTTT.

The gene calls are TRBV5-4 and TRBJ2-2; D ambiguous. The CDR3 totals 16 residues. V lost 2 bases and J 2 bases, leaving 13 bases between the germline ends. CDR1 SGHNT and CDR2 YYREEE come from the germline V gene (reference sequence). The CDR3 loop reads CASSLGQALNTGELFF. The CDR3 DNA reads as TGTGCCAGCAGCTTAGGCCAGGCGCTAAACACCGGGGAGCTGTTTTTT.